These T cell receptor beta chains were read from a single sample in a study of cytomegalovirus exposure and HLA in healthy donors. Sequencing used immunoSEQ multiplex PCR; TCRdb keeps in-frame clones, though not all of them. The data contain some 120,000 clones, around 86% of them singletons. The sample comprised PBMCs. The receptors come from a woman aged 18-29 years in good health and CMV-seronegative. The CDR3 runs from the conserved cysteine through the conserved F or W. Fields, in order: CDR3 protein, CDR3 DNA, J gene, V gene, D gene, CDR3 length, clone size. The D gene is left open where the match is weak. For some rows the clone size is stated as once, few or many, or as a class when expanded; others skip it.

CDR3: CASSLDRGRAYNEQFF
DNA: TGTGCCAGCAGCTTAGATCGCGGGAGGGCCTACAATGAGCAGTTCTTC
J: TRBJ2-1
V: TRBV11-2
D: TRBD2
length: 16
size: NA

CDR3: CASGSSGRESPYEQYF
DNA: TGTGCCAGCGGTTCCAGTGGGCGGGAGAGTCCCTACGAGCAGTACTTC
J: TRBJ2-7
V: TRBV7-9
D: TRBD2
length: 16
size: NA

CDR3: CASRPGTSGSYNEQFF
DNA: TGTGCCAGCAGGCCCGGGACTAGCGGGTCCTACAATGAGCAGTTCTTC
J: TRBJ2-1
V: TRBV2
D: TRBD2
length: 16
size: NA

CDR3: CASGGSREVGETQYF
DNA: TGTGCCAGTGGGGGTTCGCGGGAGGTTGGAGAGACCCAGTACTTC
J: TRBJ2-5
V: TRBV19
D: TRBD2
length: 15
size: NA

CDR3: CASSIGTSVYEQYF
DNA: TGTGCCAGTAGTATCGGGACTAGCGTATACGAGCAGTACTTC
J: TRBJ2-7
V: TRBV19
D: TRBD2
length: 14
size: once

CDR3: CARNHSGSFYNEQFF
DNA: TGTGCCAGGAACCATAGCGGGAGTTTCTACAATGAGCAGTTCTTC
J: TRBJ2-1
V: TRBV19
D: TRBD2
length: 15
size: once

CDR3: CASRRLAGDPDTQYF
DNA: TGTGCCAGCAGACGACTAGCGGGAGACCCAGATACGCAGTATTTT
J: TRBJ2-3
V: TRBV4-2
D: TRBD2
length: 15
size: once

CDR3: CASSEFPGRYSNQPQHF
DNA: TGTGCCAGCAGTGAATTCCCAGGGCGATATAGCAATCAGCCCCAGCATTTT
J: TRBJ1-5
V: TRBV6-1
D: NA
length: 17
size: NA

CDR3: CASSLGQSYGYTF
DNA: TGTGCCAGCAGCTTAGGACAGTCCTATGGCTACACCTTC
J: TRBJ1-2
V: TRBV7-6
D: NA
length: 13
size: NA

CDR3: CASSLVRGSYNEQFF
DNA: TGTGCCAGCAGCTTAGTTCGGGGTAGCTACAATGAGCAGTTCTTC
J: TRBJ2-1
V: TRBV13
D: NA
length: 15
size: NA

CDR3: CASSDSTSGSTDTQYF
DNA: TGTGCCAGCAGTGACTCGACTAGCGGGAGCACAGATACGCAGTATTTT
J: TRBJ2-3
V: TRBV6-4
D: TRBD2
length: 16
size: many

CDR3: CASSLQGRQPQHF
DNA: TGCGCCAGCAGCTTACAGGGGCGGCAGCCCCAGCATTTT
J: TRBJ1-5
V: TRBV5-1
D: TRBD1
length: 13
size: NA

CDR3: CASSQVVDTQYF
DNA: TGCGCCAGCAGCCAAGTCGTAGATACGCAGTATTTT
J: TRBJ2-3
V: TRBV4-1
D: NA
length: 12
size: NA

CDR3: CASSLDRGRPNTGELFF
DNA: TGTGCCAGCAGCCTGGACAGGGGGCGCCCGAACACCGGGGAGCTGTTTTTT
J: TRBJ2-2
V: TRBV11-3
D: TRBD1
length: 17
size: NA

CDR3: CASSLSPRRGGGYTF
DNA: TGTGCCAGCAGCTTATCCCCTCGCAGGGGTGGTGGCTACACCTTC
J: TRBJ1-2
V: TRBV7-2
D: NA
length: 15
size: NA

CDR3: CASTLDPDSAETQYF
DNA: TGCGCCAGCACCCTAGATCCCGACTCAGCAGAGACCCAGTACTTC
J: TRBJ2-5
V: TRBV5-1
D: NA
length: 15
size: NA

CDR3: CASSAGATSGANVLTF
DNA: TGTGCCAGCAGTGCAGGGGCTACCTCTGGGGCCAACGTCCTGACTTTC
J: TRBJ2-6
V: TRBV27
D: NA
length: 16
size: NA

CDR3: CASRQDTGFNQPQHF
DNA: TGTGCCAGCAGGCAGGATACAGGGTTCAACCAGCCCCAGCATTTT
J: TRBJ1-5
V: TRBV28
D: NA
length: 15
size: NA

CDR3: CATSRGTGDHSGNTIYF
DNA: TGTGCCACCAGCAGAGGCACAGGGGACCACTCTGGAAACACCATATATTTT
J: TRBJ1-3
V: TRBV15
D: TRBD1
length: 17
size: NA

CDR3: CSVQTGRKTQYF
DNA: TGCAGCGTCCAGACAGGGAGAAAGACCCAGTACTTC
J: TRBJ2-5
V: TRBV29-1
D: TRBD1
length: 12
size: NA

CDR3: CASSPRGDRLSGNTIYF
DNA: TGTGCCAGCAGCCCAAGGGGGGACAGACTCTCTGGAAACACCATATATTTT
J: TRBJ1-3
V: TRBV9
D: TRBD1
length: 17
size: once

CDR3: CASSLAGWRGAYEQYF
DNA: TGTGCCAGCAGCTTGGCCGGGTGGCGGGGGGCCTACGAGCAGTACTTC
J: TRBJ2-7
V: TRBV5-6
D: TRBD2
length: 16
size: NA

CDR3: CASSQREGNTEAFF
DNA: TGCGCCAGCAGCCAACGGGAGGGGAACACTGAAGCTTTCTTT
J: TRBJ1-1
V: TRBV4-1
D: NA
length: 14
size: once

CDR3: CASSQFGSGGIYNEQFF
DNA: TGTGCCAGCAGCCAATTCGGTAGCGGGGGTATTTACAATGAGCAGTTCTTC
J: TRBJ2-1
V: TRBV16
D: TRBD2
length: 17
size: NA

CDR3: CASSLRTGRGEKLFF
DNA: TGTGCCAGCAGTTTACGGACAGGGAGAGGTGAAAAACTGTTTTTT
J: TRBJ1-4
V: TRBV27
D: TRBD1
length: 15
size: NA

CDR3: CASSLFVTAEAFF
DNA: TGTGCCAGCAGTTTATTTGTGACAGCCGAAGCTTTCTTT
J: TRBJ1-1
V: TRBV28
D: NA
length: 13
size: once

CDR3: CASSNLAGARNEQFF
DNA: TGTGCCAGTAGTAACCTAGCGGGAGCTCGTAATGAGCAGTTCTTC
J: TRBJ2-1
V: TRBV19
D: TRBD2
length: 15
size: NA

CDR3: CAISTSEFVEQYF
DNA: TGTGCCATCAGTACTAGCGAGTTTGTCGAGCAGTACTTC
J: TRBJ2-7
V: TRBV10-3
D: TRBD2
length: 13
size: NA

CDR3: CASSSGDGSNQPQHF
DNA: TGTGCCAGCAGTTCGGGGGACGGTAGCAATCAGCCCCAGCATTTT
J: TRBJ1-5
V: TRBV27
D: NA
length: 15
size: NA

CDR3: CASETSGRDHEQYF
DNA: TGTGCCAGTGAGACTAGCGGGAGGGACCACGAGCAGTACTTC
J: TRBJ2-7
V: TRBV2
D: TRBD2
length: 14
size: NA

CDR3: CATSRASGGSYNEQFF
DNA: TGTGCCACCAGCAGGGCCAGCGGGGGCTCCTACAATGAGCAGTTCTTC
J: TRBJ2-1
V: TRBV15
D: TRBD2
length: 16
size: few

CDR3: CASSPPGPSYGEGQYF
DNA: TGTGCCAGCTCACCACCGGGGCCTAGCTACGGGGAGGGGCAGTACTTC
J: TRBJ2-7
V: TRBV18
D: TRBD2
length: 16
size: NA

CDR3: CASSPPGTIGGEQYF
DNA: TGTGCCAGCAGCCCTCCGGGGACTATAGGAGGAGAGCAGTACTTC
J: TRBJ2-7
V: TRBV5-4
D: TRBD2
length: 15
size: NA

CDR3: CASSPRTGGSPGANVLTF
DNA: TGTGCCAGTAGTCCCCGGACAGGGGGCTCTCCTGGGGCCAACGTCCTGACTTTC
J: TRBJ2-6
V: TRBV19
D: TRBD1
length: 18
size: NA

CDR3: CASSAQRTYNEQFF
DNA: TGTGCCAGCTCAGCCCAAAGGACTTACAATGAGCAGTTCTTC
J: TRBJ2-1
V: TRBV18
D: NA
length: 14
size: NA

CDR3: CASSGLAGEGGSYNEQFF
DNA: TGTGCCAGCAGTGGACTAGCGGGAGAGGGGGGGTCCTACAATGAGCAGTTCTTC
J: TRBJ2-1
V: TRBV2
D: TRBD2
length: 18
size: NA

CDR3: CSVVAGLPNYGYTF
DNA: TGCAGCGTTGTGGCAGGCCTCCCAAACTATGGCTACACCTTC
J: TRBJ1-2
V: TRBV29-1
D: NA
length: 14
size: NA

CDR3: CASSSPGAGGYTF
DNA: TGCGCCAGCAGCTCGCCAGGCGCGGGGGGCTACACCTTC
J: TRBJ1-2
V: TRBV5-1
D: NA
length: 13
size: NA

CDR3: CASSLLAGGPKNEQFF
DNA: TGTGCCAGCAGCCTACTAGCGGGAGGACCTAAAAATGAGCAGTTCTTC
J: TRBJ2-1
V: TRBV11-2
D: TRBD2
length: 16
size: NA

CDR3: CASSVYQDTQYF
DNA: TGTGCCAGCAGCGTCTATCAAGATACGCAGTATTTT
J: TRBJ2-3
V: TRBV13
D: NA
length: 12
size: NA

CDR3: CASSLRGGELFF
DNA: TGTGCCAGCAGTTTGCGGGGCGGGGAGCTGTTTTTT
J: TRBJ2-2
V: TRBV27
D: NA
length: 12
size: NA

CDR3: CASSEFWLAGGRRAKNIQYF
DNA: TGTGCCAGCAGTGAATTTTGGCTAGCGGGAGGTAGGAGGGCCAAAAACATTCAGTACTTC
J: TRBJ2-4
V: TRBV2
D: TRBD2
length: 20
size: NA

CDR3: CASSLGLAGENEQFF
DNA: TGCGCCAGCAGCTTGGGACTAGCGGGAGAAAATGAGCAGTTCTTC
J: TRBJ2-1
V: TRBV5-1
D: TRBD2
length: 15
size: NA

CDR3: CASSVQIDNEQFF
DNA: TGCGCCAGCAGTGTCCAGATTGACAATGAGCAGTTCTTC
J: TRBJ2-1
V: TRBV10-1
D: NA
length: 13
size: NA

CDR3: CASSRLPGLAVNQETQYF
DNA: TGTGCCAGCAGCCGACTACCGGGACTAGCGGTAAACCAAGAGACCCAGTACTTC
J: TRBJ2-5
V: TRBV14
D: TRBD2
length: 18
size: once

CDR3: CAWSVGLAGAREQFF
DNA: TGTGCCTGGAGTGTCGGACTAGCGGGAGCGCGCGAGCAGTTCTTC
J: TRBJ2-1
V: TRBV30
D: TRBD2
length: 15
size: NA

CDR3: CASSLDSNYGYTF
DNA: TGCGCCAGCAGCTTGGACAGTAACTATGGCTACACCTTC
J: TRBJ1-2
V: TRBV5-1
D: NA
length: 13
size: few

CDR3: CASTKEAGDYEQYF
DNA: TGTGCCAGCACAAAAGAAGCGGGAGACTACGAGCAGTACTTC
J: TRBJ2-7
V: TRBV27
D: TRBD2
length: 14
size: NA